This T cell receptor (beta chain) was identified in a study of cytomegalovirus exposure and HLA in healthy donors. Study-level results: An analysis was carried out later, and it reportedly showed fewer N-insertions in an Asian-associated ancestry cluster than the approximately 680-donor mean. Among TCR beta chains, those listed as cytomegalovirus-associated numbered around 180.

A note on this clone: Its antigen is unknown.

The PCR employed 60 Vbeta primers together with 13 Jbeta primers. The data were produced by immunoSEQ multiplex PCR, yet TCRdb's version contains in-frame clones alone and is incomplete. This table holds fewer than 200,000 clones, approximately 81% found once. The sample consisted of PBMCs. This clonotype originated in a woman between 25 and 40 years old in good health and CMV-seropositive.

The CDR3 region has the DNA TGTGCCAGCAGTGAAGCATCCGAGGGGACAGGAAACACCATATATTTT. The encoded protein is CASSEASEGTGNTIYF. This chain connects TRBV6-1 to TRBJ1-3; perhaps TRBD1 as D (6 bases). V shed 0 bases and J shed 4 bases, with 13 bases lying between them. CDR1 MNHNS and CDR2 SASEGT come from the germline V gene. CDR3 length: 16 amino acids.